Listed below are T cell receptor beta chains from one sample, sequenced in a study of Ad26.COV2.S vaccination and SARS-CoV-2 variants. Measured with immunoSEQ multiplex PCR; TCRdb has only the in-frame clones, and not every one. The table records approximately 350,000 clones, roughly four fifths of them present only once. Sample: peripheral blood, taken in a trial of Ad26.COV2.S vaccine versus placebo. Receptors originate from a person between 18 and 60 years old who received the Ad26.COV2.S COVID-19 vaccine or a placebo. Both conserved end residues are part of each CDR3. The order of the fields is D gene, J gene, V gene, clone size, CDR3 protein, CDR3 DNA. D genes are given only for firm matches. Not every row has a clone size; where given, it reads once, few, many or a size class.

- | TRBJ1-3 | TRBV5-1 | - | CASSEIGGYGNTIYF | TGCGCCAGCAGTGAGATTGGGGGGTACGGAAACACCATATATTTT
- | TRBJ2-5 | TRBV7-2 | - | CASSLTLGFGETQYF | TGTGCCAGCAGCTTAACACTCGGGTTCGGAGAGACCCAGTACTTC
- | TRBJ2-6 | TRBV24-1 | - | CATSVGGAGANVLTF | TGTGCCACCAGTGTAGGAGGCGCTGGGGCCAACGTCCTGACTTTC
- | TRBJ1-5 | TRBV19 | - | CASTRATPNQPQHF | TGTGCCAGTACCCGCGCCACGCCAAACCAGCCCCAGCATTTT
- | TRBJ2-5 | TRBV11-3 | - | CASSLRTQETQYF | TGTGCCAGCAGCTTAAGAACTCAAGAGACCCAGTACTTC
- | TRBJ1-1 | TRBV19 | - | CASSIRVNTEAFF | TGTGCCAGTAGTATAAGAGTGAACACTGAAGCTTTCTTT
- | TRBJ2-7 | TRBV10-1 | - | CASRRAGRYF | TGCGCCAGCAGAAGGGCCGGGCGGTACTTC
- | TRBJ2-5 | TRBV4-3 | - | CASSQVFGGLQETQYF | TGCGCCAGCAGCCAAGTTTTCGGGGGCCTACAAGAGACCCAGTACTTC
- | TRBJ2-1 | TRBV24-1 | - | CATSDFGRKQFF | TGTGCCACCAGTGATTTCGGCAGGAAGCAGTTCTTC
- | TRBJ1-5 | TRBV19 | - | CASSIDRADWGQPQHF | TGTGCCAGTAGTATAGATCGGGCAGATTGGGGCCAGCCCCAGCATTTT
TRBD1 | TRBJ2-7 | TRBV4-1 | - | CASSRDRNYEQYF | TGCGCCAGCAGCCGGGACAGGAATTACGAGCAGTACTTC
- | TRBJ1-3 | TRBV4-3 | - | CASSQGIGVSGNTIYF | TGCGCCAGCAGCCAAGGCATTGGGGTCTCCGGAAACACCATATATTTT
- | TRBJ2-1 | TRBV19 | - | CATKLGGSYNEQFF | TGTGCCACGAAGTTAGGGGGCTCCTACAATGAGCAGTTCTTC
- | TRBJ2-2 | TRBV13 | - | CASSLSAGELFF | TGTGCCAGCAGCTTATCAGCCGGGGAGCTGTTTTTT
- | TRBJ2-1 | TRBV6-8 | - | CASSPGHTHLRGEQFF | TGTGCCAGCAGCCCCGGCCACACCCATCTTCGTGGTGAGCAGTTCTTC
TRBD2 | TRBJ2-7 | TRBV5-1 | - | CASARGSAYEQYF | TGCGCCAGCGCGCGGGGGAGTGCCTACGAGCAGTACTTC
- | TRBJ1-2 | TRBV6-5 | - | CASSYGREYGYTF | TGTGCCAGCAGTTACGGCAGGGAGTATGGCTACACCTTC
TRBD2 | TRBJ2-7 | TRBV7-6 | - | CASSFGGGWEQYF | TGTGCCAGCAGCTTCGGCGGGGGGTGGGAGCAGTACTTC
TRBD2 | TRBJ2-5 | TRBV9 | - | CASSVSRGVDETQYF | TGTGCCAGCAGCGTCTCACGGGGGGTTGATGAGACCCAGTACTTC
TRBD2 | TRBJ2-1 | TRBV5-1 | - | CASSLVVAGPTSNEQFF | TGCGCCAGCAGCTTGGTTGTAGCGGGGCCTACCTCAAATGAGCAGTTCTTC
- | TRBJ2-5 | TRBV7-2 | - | CASSLVTWQETQYF | TGTGCCAGCAGCTTAGTTACCTGGCAAGAGACCCAGTACTTC
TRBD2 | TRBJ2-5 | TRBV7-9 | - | CASSFPTSEGETQYF | TGTGCCAGCAGCTTCCCGACTAGCGAGGGGGAGACCCAGTACTTC
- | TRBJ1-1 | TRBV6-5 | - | CASTPGGRRNTEAFF | TGTGCCAGCACCCCGGGGGGACGACGGAACACTGAAGCTTTCTTT
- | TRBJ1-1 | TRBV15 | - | CATSVPGAGTEAFF | TGTGCCACCAGCGTCCCTGGGGCCGGAACTGAAGCTTTCTTT
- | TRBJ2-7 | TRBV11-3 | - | CASSLPASDYEQYF | TGTGCCAGCAGCTTACCGGCCTCAGATTACGAGCAGTACTTC
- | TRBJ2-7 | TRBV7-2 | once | CASGPYSYEQYF | TGTGCCAGCGGACCGTACTCCTACGAGCAGTACTTC
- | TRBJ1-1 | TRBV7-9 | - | CASSPDGAADREAFF | TGTGCCAGCAGCCCCGATGGGGCCGCTGATAGGGAAGCTTTCTTT
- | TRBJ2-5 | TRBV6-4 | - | CASTGDIETQYF | TGTGCCAGCACTGGGGACATAGAGACCCAGTACTTC
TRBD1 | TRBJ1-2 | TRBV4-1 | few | CASSQSSQGNAGYTF | TGCGCCAGCAGCCAATCTTCACAGGGGAACGCTGGCTACACCTTC
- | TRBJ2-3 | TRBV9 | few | CASRGWTDTDTQYF | TGTGCCAGCAGGGGTTGGACCGACACAGATACGCAGTATTTT
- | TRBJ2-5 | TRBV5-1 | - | CASSLEGPQETQYF | TGCGCCAGCAGCTTGGAAGGTCCCCAAGAGACCCAGTACTTC
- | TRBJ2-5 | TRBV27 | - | CASSSTGIWETQYF | TGTGCCAGCAGTTCAACCGGGATTTGGGAGACCCAGTACTTC
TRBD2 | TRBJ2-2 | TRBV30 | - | CAWRASGSTGELFF | TGTGCCTGGAGGGCTAGCGGGTCTACCGGGGAGCTGTTTTTT
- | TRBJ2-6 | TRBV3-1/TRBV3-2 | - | CASSQVGYGANVLTF | TGTGCCAGCAGCCAAGTAGGGTACGGGGCCAACGTCCTGACTTTC
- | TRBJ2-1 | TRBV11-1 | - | CASSVSASNEQFF | TGTGCCAGCAGCGTTAGCGCCAGCAATGAGCAGTTCTTC
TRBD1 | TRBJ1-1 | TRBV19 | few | CASSRDRVNTEAFF | TGTGCCAGTAGTCGGGACAGGGTGAACACTGAAGCTTTCTTT
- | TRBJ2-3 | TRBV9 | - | CASSAGRAGQPTDTQYF | TGTGCCAGCAGCGCAGGAAGGGCGGGCCAACCCACAGATACGCAGTATTTT
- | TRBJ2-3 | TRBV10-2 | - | CASSTGTDLSGNKDTQYF | TGCGCCAGCAGCACCGGGACAGACCTTAGCGGGAATAAAGATACGCAGTATTTT
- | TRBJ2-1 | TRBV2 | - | CASPSNGEQFF | TGTGCCAGCCCGTCTAATGGTGAGCAGTTCTTC
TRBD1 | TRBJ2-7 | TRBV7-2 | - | CASTKAGTGPYEQYF | TGTGCCAGCACCAAAGCCGGGACAGGGCCCTACGAGCAGTACTTC
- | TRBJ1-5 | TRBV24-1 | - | CATSDSNRYQPQHF | TGTGCCACCAGTGACTCGAACAGATATCAGCCCCAGCATTTT
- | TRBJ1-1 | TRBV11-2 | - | CASSSSGTEAFF | TGTGCCAGCAGCTCCTCAGGTACTGAAGCTTTCTTT
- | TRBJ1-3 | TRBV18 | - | CASSPNRVAGNTIYF | TGTGCCAGCTCACCGAACAGGGTTGCCGGAAACACCATATATTTT
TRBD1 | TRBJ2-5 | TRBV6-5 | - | CASSYNQGAGETQYF | TGTGCCAGCAGTTACAACCAGGGGGCTGGGGAGACCCAGTACTTC
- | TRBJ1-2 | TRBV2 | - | CASSEVRPIYGYTF | TGTGCCAGCAGTGAGGTTCGCCCGATCTATGGCTACACCTTC
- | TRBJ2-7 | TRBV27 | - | CASSLGPPLEQYF | TGTGCCAGCAGTTTAGGACCGCCTCTCGAGCAGTACTTC
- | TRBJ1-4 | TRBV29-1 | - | CSVHLGAGNEKLFF | TGCAGCGTGCATCTGGGGGCCGGTAATGAAAAACTGTTTTTT
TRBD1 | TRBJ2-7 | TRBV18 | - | CASSPQGAPYEQYF | TGTGCCAGCTCACCACAGGGGGCCCCCTACGAGCAGTACTTC